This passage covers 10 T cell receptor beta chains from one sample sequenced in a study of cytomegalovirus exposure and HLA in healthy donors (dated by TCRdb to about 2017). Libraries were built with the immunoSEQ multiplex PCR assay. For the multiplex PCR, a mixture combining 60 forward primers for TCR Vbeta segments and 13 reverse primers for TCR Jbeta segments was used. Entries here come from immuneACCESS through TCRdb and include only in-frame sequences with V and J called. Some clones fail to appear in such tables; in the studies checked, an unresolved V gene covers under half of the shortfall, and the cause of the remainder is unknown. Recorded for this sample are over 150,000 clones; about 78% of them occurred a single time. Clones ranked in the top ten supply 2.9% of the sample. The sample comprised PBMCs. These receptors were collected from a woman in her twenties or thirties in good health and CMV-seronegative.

CDR3 nucleotides: TGTGCCAGCAGCCCGCAGGCCTCGGGGGGCTACACCTTC. Protein: CASSPQASGGYTF. The chain uses TRBV5-5 and TRBJ1-2; no reliable D call. Germline values: CDR1 SGHKS, CDR2 YYEKEE (reference sequence). CDR3 length equals 13 residues. V was trimmed by 4 bases and J by 8 bases, leaving 15 bases between them.

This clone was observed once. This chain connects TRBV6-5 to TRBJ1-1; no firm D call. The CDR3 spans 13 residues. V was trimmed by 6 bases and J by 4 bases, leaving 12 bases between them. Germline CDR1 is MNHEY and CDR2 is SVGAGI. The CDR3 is CASSPNYFTEAFF. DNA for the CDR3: TGTGCCAGCAGCCCCAACTATTTCACTGAAGCTTTCTTT.

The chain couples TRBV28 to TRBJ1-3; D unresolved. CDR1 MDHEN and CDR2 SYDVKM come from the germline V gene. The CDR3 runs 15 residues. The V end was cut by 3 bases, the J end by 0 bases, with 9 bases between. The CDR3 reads CASSFHGSSGNTIYF. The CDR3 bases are TGTGCCAGCAGTTTCCACGGTAGCTCTGGAAACACCATATATTTT.

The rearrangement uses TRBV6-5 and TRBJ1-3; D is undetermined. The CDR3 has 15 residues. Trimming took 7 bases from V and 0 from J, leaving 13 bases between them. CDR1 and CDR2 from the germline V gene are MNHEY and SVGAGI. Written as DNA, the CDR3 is TGTGCCAGCACCGGAAACGGGGTCTCTGGAAACACCATATATTTT. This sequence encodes CASTGNGVSGNTIYF.

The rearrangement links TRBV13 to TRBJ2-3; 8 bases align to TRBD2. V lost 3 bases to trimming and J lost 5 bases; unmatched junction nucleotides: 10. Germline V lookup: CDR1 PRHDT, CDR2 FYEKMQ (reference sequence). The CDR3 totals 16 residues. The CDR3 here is CASSFQGGGMVDTQYF. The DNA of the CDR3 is TGTGCCAGCAGCTTCCAAGGCGGGGGGATGGTAGATACGCAGTATTTT. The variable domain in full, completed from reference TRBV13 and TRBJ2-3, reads AAGVIQSPRHLIKEKRETATLKCYPIPRHDTVYWYQQGPGQDPQFLISFYEKMQSDKGSIPDRFSAQQFSDYHSELNMSSLELGDSALYFCASSFQGGGMVDTQYFGPGTRLTVL.

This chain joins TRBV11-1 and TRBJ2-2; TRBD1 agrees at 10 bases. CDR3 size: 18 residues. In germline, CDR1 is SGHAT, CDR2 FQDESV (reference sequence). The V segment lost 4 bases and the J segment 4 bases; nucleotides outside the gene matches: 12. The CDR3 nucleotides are TGTGCCAGCAGCTCCAGCCTGACAGGGGGCGCGCGCACCGGGGAGCTGTTTTTT. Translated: CASSSSLTGGARTGELFF.

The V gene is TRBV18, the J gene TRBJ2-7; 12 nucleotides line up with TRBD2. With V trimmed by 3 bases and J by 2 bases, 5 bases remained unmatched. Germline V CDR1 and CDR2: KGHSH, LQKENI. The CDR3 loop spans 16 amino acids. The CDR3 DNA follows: TGTGCCAGCTCACCCAGGACTAGCGGGACAGCCTACGAGCAGTACTTC. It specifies CASSPRTSGTAYEQYF.

The CDR3 reads CASRGRQGTGDIQYF. The DNA of the CDR3 is TGTGCCAGCAGGGGGAGACAGGGGACGGGGGACATTCAGTACTTC. The V and J genes are TRBV28 and TRBJ2-4; 8 bases are a match to TRBD1. Trimming took 6 bases from V and 8 from J; bases not matched to a gene: 12. This CDR3 has 15 amino acids. The germline CDR1 and CDR2 sequences are MDHEN and SYDVKM.

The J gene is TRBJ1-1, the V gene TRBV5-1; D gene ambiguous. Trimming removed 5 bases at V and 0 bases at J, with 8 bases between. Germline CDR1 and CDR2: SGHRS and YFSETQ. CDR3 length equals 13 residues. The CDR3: CASRLDMNTEAFF. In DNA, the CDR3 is TGCGCCAGCAGACTCGACATGAACACTGAAGCTTTCTTT.

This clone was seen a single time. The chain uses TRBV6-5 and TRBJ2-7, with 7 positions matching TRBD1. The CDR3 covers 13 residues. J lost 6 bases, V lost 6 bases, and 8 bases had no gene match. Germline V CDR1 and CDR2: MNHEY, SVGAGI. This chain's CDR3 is CASSDTGEGEQYF. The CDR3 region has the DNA TGTGCCAGCAGCGATACAGGGGAAGGCGAGCAGTACTTC.